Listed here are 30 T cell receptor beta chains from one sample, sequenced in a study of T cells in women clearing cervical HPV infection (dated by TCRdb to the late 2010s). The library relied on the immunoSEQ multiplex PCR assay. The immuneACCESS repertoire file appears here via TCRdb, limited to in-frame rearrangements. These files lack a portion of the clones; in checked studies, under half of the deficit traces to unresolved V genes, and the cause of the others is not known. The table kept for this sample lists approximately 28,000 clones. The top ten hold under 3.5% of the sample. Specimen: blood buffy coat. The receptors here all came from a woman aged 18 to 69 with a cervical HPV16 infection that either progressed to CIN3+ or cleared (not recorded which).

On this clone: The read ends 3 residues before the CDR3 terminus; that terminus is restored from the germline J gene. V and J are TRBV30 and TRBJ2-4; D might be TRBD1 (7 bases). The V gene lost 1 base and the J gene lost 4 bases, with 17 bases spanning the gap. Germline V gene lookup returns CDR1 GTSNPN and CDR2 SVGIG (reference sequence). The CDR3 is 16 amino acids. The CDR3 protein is CAWSGGKTGRKNIQYF. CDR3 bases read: TGTGCCTGGAGTGGAGGGAAGACAGGGAGGAAAAACATT.

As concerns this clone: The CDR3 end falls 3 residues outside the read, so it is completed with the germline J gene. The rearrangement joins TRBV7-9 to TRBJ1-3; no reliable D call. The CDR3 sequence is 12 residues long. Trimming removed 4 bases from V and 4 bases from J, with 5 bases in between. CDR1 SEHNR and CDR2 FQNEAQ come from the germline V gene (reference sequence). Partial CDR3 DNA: TGTGCCAGCAGCTCCAGGGGAAACACC. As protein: CASSSRGNT. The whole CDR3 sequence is CASSSRGNTIYF.

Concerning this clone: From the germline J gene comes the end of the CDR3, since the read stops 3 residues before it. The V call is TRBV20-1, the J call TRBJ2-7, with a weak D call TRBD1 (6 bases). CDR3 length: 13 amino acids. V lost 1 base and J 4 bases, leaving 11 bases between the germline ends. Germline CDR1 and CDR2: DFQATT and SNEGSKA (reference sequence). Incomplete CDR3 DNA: TGCAGTGCTAGAGTCGGGACATTTTACGAG. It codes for CSARVGTFYE. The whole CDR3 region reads CSARVGTFYEQYF.

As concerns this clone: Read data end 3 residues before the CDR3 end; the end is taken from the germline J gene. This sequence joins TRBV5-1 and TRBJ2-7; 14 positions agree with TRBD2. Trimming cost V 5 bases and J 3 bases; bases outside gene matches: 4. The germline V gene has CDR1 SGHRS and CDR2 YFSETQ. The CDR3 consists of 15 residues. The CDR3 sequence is CASRLGTSGSYEQYF. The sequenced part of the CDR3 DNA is TGCGCCAGCAGGCTCGGGACTAGCGGGAGCTACGAG.

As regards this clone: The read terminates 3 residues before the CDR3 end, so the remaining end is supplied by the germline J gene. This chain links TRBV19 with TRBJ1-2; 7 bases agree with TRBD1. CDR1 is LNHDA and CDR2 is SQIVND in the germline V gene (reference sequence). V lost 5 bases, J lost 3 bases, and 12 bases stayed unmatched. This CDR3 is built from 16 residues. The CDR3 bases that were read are TGTGCCAGTAGTCTCCACGGGACAGCGGCGGACTATGGC. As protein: CASSLHGTAADYG. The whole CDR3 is CASSLHGTAADYGYTF.

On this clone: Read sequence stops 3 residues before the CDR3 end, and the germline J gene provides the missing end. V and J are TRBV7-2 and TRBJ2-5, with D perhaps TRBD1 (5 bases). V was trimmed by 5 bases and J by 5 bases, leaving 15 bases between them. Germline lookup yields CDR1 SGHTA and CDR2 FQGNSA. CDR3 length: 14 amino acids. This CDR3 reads CASSQTQGWETQYF. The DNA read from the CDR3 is TGTGCCAGCAGCCAAACGCAGGGTTGGGAGACC.

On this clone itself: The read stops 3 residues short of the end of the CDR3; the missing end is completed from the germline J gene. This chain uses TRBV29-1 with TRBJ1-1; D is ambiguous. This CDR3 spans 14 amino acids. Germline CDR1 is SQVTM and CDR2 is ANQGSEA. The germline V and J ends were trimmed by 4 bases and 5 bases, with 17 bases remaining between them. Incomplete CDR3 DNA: TGCAGCGTTGGTTATCCCCGAACAATGACTGAA. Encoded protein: CSVGYPRTMTE. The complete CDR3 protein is CSVGYPRTMTEAFF.

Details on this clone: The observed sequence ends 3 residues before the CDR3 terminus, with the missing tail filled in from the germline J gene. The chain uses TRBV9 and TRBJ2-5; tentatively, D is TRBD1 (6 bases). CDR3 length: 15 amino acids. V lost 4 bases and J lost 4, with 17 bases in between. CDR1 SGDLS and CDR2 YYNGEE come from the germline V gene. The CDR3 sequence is CASSRRDQGGETQYF. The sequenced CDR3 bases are TGTGCCAGCAGCCGAAGGGACCAAGGGGGAGAGACC.

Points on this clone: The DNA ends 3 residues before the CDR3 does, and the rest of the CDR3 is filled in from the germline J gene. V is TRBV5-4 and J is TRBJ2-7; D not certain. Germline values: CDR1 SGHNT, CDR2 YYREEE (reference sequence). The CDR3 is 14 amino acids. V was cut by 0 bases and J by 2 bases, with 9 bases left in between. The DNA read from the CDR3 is TGTGCCAGCAGCTTGGGAGCTACCACCTACGAG. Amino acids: CASSLGATTYE. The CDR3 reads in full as CASSLGATTYEQYF.

The CDR3 DNA, read in part, is TGTGCCAGTAGTATAGCCCGGGGGGCGCGTGGC. It specifies CASSIARGARG. The complete CDR3 sequence is CASSIARGARGYTF. J is TRBJ1-2 and V is TRBV19, with D maybe TRBD1 (6 bases). The read halts 3 residues ahead of the CDR3 end, with the missing end drawn from the germline J gene. CDR3 length: 14 amino acids. In germline, CDR1 is LNHDA, CDR2 SQIVND (reference sequence). V dropped 1 base and J dropped 7 bases, with 13 bases sitting between them.

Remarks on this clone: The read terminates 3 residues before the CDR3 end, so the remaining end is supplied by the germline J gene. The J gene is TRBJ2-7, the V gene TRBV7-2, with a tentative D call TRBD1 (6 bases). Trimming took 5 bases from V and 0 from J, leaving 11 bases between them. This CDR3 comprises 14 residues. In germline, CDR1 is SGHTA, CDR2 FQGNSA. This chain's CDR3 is CASSPSGDSYEQYF. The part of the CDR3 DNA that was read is TGTGCCAGCAGCCCTTCAGGGGACTCCTACGAG.

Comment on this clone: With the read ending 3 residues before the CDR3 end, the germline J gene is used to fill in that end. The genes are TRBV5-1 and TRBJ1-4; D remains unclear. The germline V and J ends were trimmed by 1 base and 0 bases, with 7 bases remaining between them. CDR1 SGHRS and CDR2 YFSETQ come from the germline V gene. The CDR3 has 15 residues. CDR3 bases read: TGCGCCAGCAGCTTGTTCGGTGCAACTAATGAAAAA. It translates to CASSLFGATNEK. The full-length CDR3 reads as CASSLFGATNEKLFF.

This CDR3 is CASRQGLETQYF. The part of the CDR3 DNA that was read is TGTGCCAGCAGGCAGGGTTTAGAGACC. The genes are TRBV6-2 or TRBV6-3 and TRBJ2-5; a possible D gene is TRBD1 (5 bases). Sequencing ends 3 residues short of the CDR3 end; the germline J gene provides the rest. V lost 6 bases and J 4 bases, leaving 9 bases between the germline ends. The CDR3 extends over 12 amino acids. CDR1 is MNHEY, CDR2 SVGEGT, per germline.

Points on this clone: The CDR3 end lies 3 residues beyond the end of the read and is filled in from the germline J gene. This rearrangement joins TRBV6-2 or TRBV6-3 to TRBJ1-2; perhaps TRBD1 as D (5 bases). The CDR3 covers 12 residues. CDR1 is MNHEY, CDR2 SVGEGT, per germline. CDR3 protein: CASSPGTRGYTF. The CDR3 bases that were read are TGTGCCAGCAGCCCCGGGACTCGCGGC.

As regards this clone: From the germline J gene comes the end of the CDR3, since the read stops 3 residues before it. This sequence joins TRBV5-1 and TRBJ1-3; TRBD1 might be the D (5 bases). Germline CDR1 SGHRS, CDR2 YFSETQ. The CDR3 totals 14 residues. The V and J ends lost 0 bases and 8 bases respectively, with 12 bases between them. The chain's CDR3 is CASSLDRGGDTIYF. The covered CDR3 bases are TGCGCCAGCAGCTTGGATAGGGGAGGCGACACC.

The CDR3 here is CASSTQGTGELFF. The covered CDR3 bases are TGTGCCAGTAGTACTCAGGGAACAGGGGAG. This rearrangement joins TRBV19 to TRBJ2-2; possible D gene TRBD1, 5 bases. Coverage ceases 3 residues before the CDR3 finishes, and the germline J gene fills in the end. The CDR3 length is 13 residues. Trimming cost V 4 bases and J 8 bases, with 11 bases left between them. Germline values: CDR1 LNHDA, CDR2 SQIVND (reference sequence).

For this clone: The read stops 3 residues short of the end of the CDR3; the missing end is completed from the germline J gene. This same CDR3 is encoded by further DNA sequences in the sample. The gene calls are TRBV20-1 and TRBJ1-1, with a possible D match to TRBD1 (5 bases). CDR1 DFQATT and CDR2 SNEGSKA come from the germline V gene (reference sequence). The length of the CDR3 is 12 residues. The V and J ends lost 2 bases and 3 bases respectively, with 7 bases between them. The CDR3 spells CSARQGDTEAFF. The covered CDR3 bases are TGCAGTGCTAGACAGGGCGACACTGAA.

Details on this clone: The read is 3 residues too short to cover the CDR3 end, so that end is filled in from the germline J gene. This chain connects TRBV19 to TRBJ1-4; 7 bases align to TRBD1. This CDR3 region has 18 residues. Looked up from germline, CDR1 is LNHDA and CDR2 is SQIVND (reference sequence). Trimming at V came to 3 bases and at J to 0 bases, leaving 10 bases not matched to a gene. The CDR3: CASSIGTATFATNEKLFF. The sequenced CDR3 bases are TGTGCCAGTAGTATCGGGACAGCTACCTTTGCAACTAATGAAAAA.

The DNA read from the CDR3 is TGTGCCAGCAGCTGGACCAACAGGGATGGC. Its protein product is CASSWTNRDG. The CDR3 in its entirety is CASSWTNRDGYTF. V usage is TRBV7-9 and J usage is TRBJ1-2; perhaps TRBD1 as D (6 bases). Read coverage stops 3 residues before the CDR3 terminus; the germline J gene supplies the remainder. The CDR3 has 13 amino acids. Per germline, CDR1 SEHNR and CDR2 FQNEAQ (reference sequence). Trimming removed 4 bases from V and 6 bases from J, with 12 bases in between.

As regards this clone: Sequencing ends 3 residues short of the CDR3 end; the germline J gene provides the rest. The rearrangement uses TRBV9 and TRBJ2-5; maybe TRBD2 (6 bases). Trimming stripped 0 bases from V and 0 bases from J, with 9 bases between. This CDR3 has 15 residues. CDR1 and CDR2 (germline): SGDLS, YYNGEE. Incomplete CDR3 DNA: TGTGCCAGCAGCGTAGGCGGGGTATACCAAGAGACC. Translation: CASSVGGVYQET. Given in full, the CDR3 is CASSVGGVYQETQYF. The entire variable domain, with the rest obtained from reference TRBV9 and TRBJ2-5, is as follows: DSGVTQTPKHLITATGQRVTLRCSPRSGDLSVYWYQQSLDQGLQFLIQYYNGEERAKGNILERFSAQQFPDLHSELNLSSLELGDSALYFCASSVGGVYQETQYFGPGTRLLVL.

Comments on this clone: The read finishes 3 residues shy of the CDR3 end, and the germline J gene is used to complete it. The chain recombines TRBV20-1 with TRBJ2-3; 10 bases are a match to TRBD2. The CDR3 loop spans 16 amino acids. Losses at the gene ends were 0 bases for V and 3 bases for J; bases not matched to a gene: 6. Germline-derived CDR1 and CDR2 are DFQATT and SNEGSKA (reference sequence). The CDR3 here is CSARDFLAGETDTQYF. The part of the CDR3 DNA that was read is TGCAGTGCTAGAGATTTCCTAGCGGGGGAGACAGATACG.

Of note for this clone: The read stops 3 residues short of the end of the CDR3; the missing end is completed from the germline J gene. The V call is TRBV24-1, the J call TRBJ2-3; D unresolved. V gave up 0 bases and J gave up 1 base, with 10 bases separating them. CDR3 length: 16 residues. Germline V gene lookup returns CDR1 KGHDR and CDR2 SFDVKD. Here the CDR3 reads CATSDLQFAGTDTQYF. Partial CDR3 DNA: TGTGCCACCAGTGATTTGCAGTTCGCGGGCACAGATACG.

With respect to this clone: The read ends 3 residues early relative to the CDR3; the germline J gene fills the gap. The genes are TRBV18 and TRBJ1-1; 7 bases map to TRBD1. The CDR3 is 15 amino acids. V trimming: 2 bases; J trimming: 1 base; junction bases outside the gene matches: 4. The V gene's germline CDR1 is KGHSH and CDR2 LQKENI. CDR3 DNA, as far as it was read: TGTGCCAGCTCACCATTGACAGGGAAGAACACTGAA. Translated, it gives CASSPLTGKNTE. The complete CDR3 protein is CASSPLTGKNTEAFF.

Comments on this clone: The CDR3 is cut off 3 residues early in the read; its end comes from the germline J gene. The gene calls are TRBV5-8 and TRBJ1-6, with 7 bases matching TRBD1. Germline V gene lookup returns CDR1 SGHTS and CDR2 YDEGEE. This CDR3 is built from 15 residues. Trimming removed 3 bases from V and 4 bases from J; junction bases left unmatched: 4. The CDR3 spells CASSSPGQYNSPLHF. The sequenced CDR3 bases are TGTGCCAGCAGCTCACCGGGACAGTATAATTCACCC.

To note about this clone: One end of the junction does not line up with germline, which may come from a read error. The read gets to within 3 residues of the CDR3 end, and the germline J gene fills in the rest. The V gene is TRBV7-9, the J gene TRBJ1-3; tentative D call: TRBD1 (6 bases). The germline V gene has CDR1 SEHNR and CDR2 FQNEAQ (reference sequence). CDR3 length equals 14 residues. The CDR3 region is CSSSFGTYGNTIYF. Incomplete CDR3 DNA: TGTTCCAGCAGCTTCGGGACATACGGAAACACC.

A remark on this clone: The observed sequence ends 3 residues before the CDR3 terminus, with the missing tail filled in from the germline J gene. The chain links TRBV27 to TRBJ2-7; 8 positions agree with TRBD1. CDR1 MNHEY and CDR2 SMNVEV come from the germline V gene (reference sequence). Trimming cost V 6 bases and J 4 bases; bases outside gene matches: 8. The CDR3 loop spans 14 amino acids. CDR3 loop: CASSRDRGRYEQYF. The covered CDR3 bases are TGTGCCAGCAGCCGTGACAGGGGAAGGTACGAG.

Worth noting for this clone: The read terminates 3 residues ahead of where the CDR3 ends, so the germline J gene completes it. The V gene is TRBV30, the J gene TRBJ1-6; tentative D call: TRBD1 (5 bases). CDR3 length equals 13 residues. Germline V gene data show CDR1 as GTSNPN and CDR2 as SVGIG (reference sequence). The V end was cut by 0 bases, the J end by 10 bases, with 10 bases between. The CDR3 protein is CAWSVAGRSPLHF. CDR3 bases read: TGTGCCTGGAGTGTGGCAGGGCGGTCACCC.

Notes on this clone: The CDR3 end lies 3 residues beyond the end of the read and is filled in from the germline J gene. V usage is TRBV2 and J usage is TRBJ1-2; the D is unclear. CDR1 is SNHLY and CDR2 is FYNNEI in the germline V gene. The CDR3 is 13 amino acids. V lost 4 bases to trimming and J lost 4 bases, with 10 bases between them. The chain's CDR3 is CASSGTRIYGYTF. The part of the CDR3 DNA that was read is TGTGCCAGCAGTGGTACACGTATCTATGGC.

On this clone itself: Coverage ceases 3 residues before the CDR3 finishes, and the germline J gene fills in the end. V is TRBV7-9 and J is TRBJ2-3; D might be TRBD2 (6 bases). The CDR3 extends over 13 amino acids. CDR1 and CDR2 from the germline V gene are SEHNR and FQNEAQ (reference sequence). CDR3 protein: CASRSAGLSPQYF. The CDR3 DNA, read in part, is TGTGCCAGCAGAAGTGCGGGACTTAGCCCG.

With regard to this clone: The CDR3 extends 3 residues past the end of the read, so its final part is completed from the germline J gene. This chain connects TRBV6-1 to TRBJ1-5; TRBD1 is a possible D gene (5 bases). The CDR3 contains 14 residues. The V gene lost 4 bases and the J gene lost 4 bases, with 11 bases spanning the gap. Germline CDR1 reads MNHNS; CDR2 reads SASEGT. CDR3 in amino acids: CASSGKTVNQPQHF. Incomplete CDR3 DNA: TGTGCCAGCAGTGGAAAGACAGTGAATCAGCCC.